The rows below give T cell receptor beta chains drawn from one sample of a study of blood T cells in healthy people across ages. One entry per CDR3 protein, called by TCRdb with MiXCR from the 5' RACE reads. The sample consists of approximately 770,000 distinct CDR3 sequences, nearly 60% of them appearing once. Material for sequencing was blood. These receptors were taken from a man younger than 45 in good health. The CDR3 runs from the conserved cysteine through the conserved F or W. A D gene is named only where the DNA matches it firmly. Part of the rows lack a size; the others show once, few, many or a class for expanded clones.

CDR3 DNA,CDR3 protein,D gene,clone size,CDR3 length,V gene,J gene
TGCGCCAGCAGCTCAGGAACGACAGGGATGAACACTGAAGCTTTCTTT,CASSSGTTGMNTEAFF,TRBD1,NA,16,TRBV5-1,TRBJ1-1
TGCGCCAGCAGCCCGTTTGGGACAGGGGCAATATTTGCCACAGATACGCAGTATTTT,CASSPFGTGAIFATDTQYF,TRBD1,NA,19,TRBV5-1,TRBJ2-3
TGCAGTGCTTGCCCCCCCGGGACAAAATCCTACGAGCAGTACTTC,CSACPPGTKSYEQYF,NA,NA,15,TRBV20-1,TRBJ2-7
TGTGCCACCAGTGACCCGGGAGGTGTTGACAATGAGCAGTTCTTC,CATSDPGGVDNEQFF,TRBD2,NA,15,TRBV24-1,TRBJ2-1
TGTGCCAGCAGTCACGACATGGCGCAGTACTTC,CASSHDMAQYF,NA,NA,11,TRBV6-2/TRBV6-3,TRBJ2-7
TGTGCCAGCAGTACTTTAACAACCCTTGATTACGAGCAGTACTTC,CASSTLTTLDYEQYF,NA,NA,15,TRBV27,TRBJ2-7
TGTGCCAGCATTTTACGAGCGGCAGGAGCGGTTGAGCAGTTCTTC,CASILRAAGAVEQFF,NA,once,15,TRBV6-1,TRBJ2-1
TGTGCCACCAGCAGAGGGAACAGGGTAGGCTACACCTTC,CATSRGNRVGYTF,NA,NA,13,TRBV15,TRBJ1-2
TGCAGCGCTGTGGGGGGACAACTAGCGGGAGGGACTACGCAGTATTTT,CSAVGGQLAGGTTQYF,TRBD2,few,16,TRBV29-1,TRBJ2-3
TGTGCCAGCAGCTGGGGGGACTGGGGCTACGAGCAGTACTTC,CASSWGDWGYEQYF,NA,once,14,TRBV7-2,TRBJ2-7
TGTGCCAGCAGCTTAGTTCCGGGAGGGGACTACGAGCAGTACTTC,CASSLVPGGDYEQYF,TRBD2,many,15,TRBV7-3,TRBJ2-7
TGTGCCAGCAGTGCGCAGAGCGGGGGGGCGGAGACCCAGTACTTC,CASSAQSGGAETQYF,TRBD2,NA,15,TRBV25-1,TRBJ2-5
TGTGCCAGCAGTGGGGAAGAAGAGACCCAGTACTTC,CASSGEEETQYF,NA,NA,12,TRBV2,TRBJ2-5
TGTGCCAGCAGTTACCGTAGCGGTAGCAATCAGCCCCAGCATTTT,CASSYRSGSNQPQHF,NA,NA,15,TRBV6-2/TRBV6-3,TRBJ1-5
TGCAGCGTTGAGTTACTAGCGGGAGGCACAGATACGCAGTATTTT,CSVELLAGGTDTQYF,TRBD2,NA,15,TRBV29-1,TRBJ2-3
TGTGCCAGCGAATTAGCGGGGTTGAAAAATGAGCAGTTCTTC,CASELAGLKNEQFF,TRBD2,NA,14,TRBV12-3/TRBV12-4,TRBJ2-1
TGCAGCGTTGTTGCGCAACGTGCCGTGTACGAGCAGTACTTC,CSVVAQRAVYEQYF,NA,NA,14,TRBV29-1,TRBJ2-7
TGTGCCATCAGTGAGTCGACCAGCGGGACCGATGAGCAGTTCTTC,CAISESTSGTDEQFF,TRBD2,NA,15,TRBV10-3,TRBJ2-1
TGTGCCAGCAGTTTTGGTGACAGACAAGAGACCCAGTACTTC,CASSFGDRQETQYF,NA,NA,14,TRBV28,TRBJ2-5
TGTGCCAGCAGCCAACAGACAGGGGGTTGGGGAAGAAATGAGCAGTTCTTC,CASSQQTGGWGRNEQFF,TRBD1,NA,17,TRBV14,TRBJ2-1
TGCAGTGCTCTCTTCTTGACAGGGCCTGAAGCTTTCTTT,CSALFLTGPEAFF,TRBD1,once,13,TRBV20-1,TRBJ1-1
TGTGCCATCAGTGAGTCGAAGGGCAGGGAGGGTGAGCAGTTCTTC,CAISESKGREGEQFF,TRBD2,NA,15,TRBV10-3,TRBJ2-1
TGTGCCAGCAGTCCAGGGTATCAGCCCCAGCATTTT,CASSPGYQPQHF,NA,few,12,TRBV12-3/TRBV12-4,TRBJ1-5
TGCAGTGCGGATAATCTGAGACTAGCGGGGGCCCAAGAGACCCAGTACTTC,CSADNLRLAGAQETQYF,TRBD2,NA,17,TRBV20-1,TRBJ2-5
TGTGCCACCAGTGATGGTTGGAGGGGGGGTCCCTCTGGGGCCAACGTCCTGACTTTC,CATSDGWRGGPSGANVLTF,NA,NA,19,TRBV24-1,TRBJ2-6
TGCAGTGCGATTAGGGGGCGTGAGCAGTTCTTC,CSAIRGREQFF,TRBD1,NA,11,TRBV20-1,TRBJ2-1
TGCAGTGCTAGAGACCGGTTAAACTATGGCTACACCTTC,CSARDRLNYGYTF,NA,few,13,TRBV20-1,TRBJ1-2
TGTGCCAGCAGCCCACGACAGTCCTACAATGAGCAGTTCTTC,CASSPRQSYNEQFF,NA,NA,14,TRBV7-2,TRBJ2-1
TGCAGTGCTAGTGGGACTAGCGGAAATGAGCAGTTCTTC,CSASGTSGNEQFF,TRBD2,NA,13,TRBV20-1,TRBJ2-1
TGTGCCAGCAGTCGTCGTCGCGTGGACGAGCAGTTCTTC,CASSRRRVDEQFF,NA,NA,13,TRBV7-9,TRBJ2-1
TGTGCCACCAGCAGGGCCTCATCGGCGGGGAGAACAGATACGCAGTATTTT,CATSRASSAGRTDTQYF,NA,NA,17,TRBV15,TRBJ2-3
TGTGCCAGCAGCTTAACAGGGGCTGGCACCGGGGAGCTGTTTTTT,CASSLTGAGTGELFF,NA,NA,15,TRBV7-3,TRBJ2-2
TGCAGTGCTTTTAGACAGGGCTACGACACAGATACGCAGTATTTT,CSAFRQGYDTDTQYF,TRBD1,NA,15,TRBV20-1,TRBJ2-3